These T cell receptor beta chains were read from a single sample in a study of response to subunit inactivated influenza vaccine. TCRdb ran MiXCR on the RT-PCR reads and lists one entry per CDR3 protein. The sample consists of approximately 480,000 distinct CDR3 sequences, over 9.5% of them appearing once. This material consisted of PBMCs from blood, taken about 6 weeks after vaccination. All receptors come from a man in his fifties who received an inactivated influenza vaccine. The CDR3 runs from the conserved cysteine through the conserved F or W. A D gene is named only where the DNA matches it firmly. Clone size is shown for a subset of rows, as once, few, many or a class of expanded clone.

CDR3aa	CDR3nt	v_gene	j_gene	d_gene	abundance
CASSPHIGQQETQYF	TGTGCCAGCAGCCCCCACATAGGCCAGCAAGAGACCCAGTACTTC	TRBV7-9	TRBJ2-5	NA	NA
CASSLMAANNYEQYF	TGTGCCAGCAGCTTAATGGCGGCTAATAACTACGAGCAGTACTTC	TRBV7-2	TRBJ2-7	NA	few
CSVEGQKQETQYF	TGCAGCGTGGAGGGGCAAAAACAAGAGACCCAGTACTTC	TRBV29-1	TRBJ2-5	NA	many
CSARDAGTSTDTQYF	TGCAGTGCTAGAGACGCGGGAACTAGCACAGATACGCAGTATTTT	TRBV20-1	TRBJ2-3	NA	many
CASSSFSSYEQYF	TGTGCCAGCAGCTCTTTTAGCTCCTACGAGCAGTACTTC	TRBV7-6	TRBJ2-7	NA	NA
CASSPPQGSDEQFF	TGTGCCAGCTCACCACCACAGGGTTCGGATGAGCAGTTCTTC	TRBV18	TRBJ2-1	NA	many
CAIGDRALVETQYF	TGTGCCATCGGGGACAGGGCTTTGGTCGAGACCCAGTACTTC	TRBV10-3	TRBJ2-5	TRBD1	few
CASRFPGRANTGELFF	TGTGCCAGCAGGTTCCCGGGGCGGGCGAACACCGGGGAGCTGTTTTTT	TRBV12-3/TRBV12-4	TRBJ2-2	NA	NA
CASSYSMSIIGGSTQYF	TGTGCCAGCAGTTACTCGATGTCTATTATCGGGGGAAGTACGCAGTATTTT	TRBV6-5	TRBJ2-3	NA	NA
CASRDTGAYNSPLHF	TGTGCCAGCAGGGATACAGGTGCCTATAATTCACCCCTCCACTTT	TRBV6-1	TRBJ1-6	NA	NA
CASSLITVFGSDGYTF	TGTGCCAGCAGCTTGATCACAGTTTTCGGATCGGATGGCTACACCTTC	TRBV5-5	TRBJ1-2	NA	few
CASSLPTRQSGANVLTF	TGTGCCAGCAGTTTACCCACAAGACAGTCTGGGGCCAACGTCCTGACTTTC	TRBV28	TRBJ2-6	NA	NA
CASSLVSGALSYNEQFF	TGCGCCAGCAGCTTGGTAAGCGGGGCCCTCTCCTACAATGAGCAGTTCTTC	TRBV5-1	TRBJ2-1	TRBD2	many
CASSPRDRNYEQYF	TGCGCCAGCAGCCCCAGGGACCGGAACTACGAGCAGTACTTC	TRBV5-1	TRBJ2-7	NA	many
CASSAGGTDTQYF	TGCGCCAGCAGTGCAGGGGGTACAGATACGCAGTATTTT	TRBV5-1	TRBJ2-3	TRBD1	NA
CASSLVSGRDEQYF	TGTGCCAGCAGCTTAGTTAGCGGGAGGGACGAGCAGTACTTC	TRBV7-2	TRBJ2-7	TRBD2	NA
CSASRDSNQPQHF	TGCAGTGCTAGCCGGGACAGCAATCAGCCCCAGCATTTT	TRBV20-1	TRBJ1-5	NA	many
CSVYARQGAREQYF	TGCAGCGTATACGCCAGACAGGGAGCCCGCGAGCAGTACTTC	TRBV29-1	TRBJ2-7	TRBD1	many
CASSSGRQTANTGELFF	TGTGCCAGCAGTTCAGGTAGACAGACTGCGAACACCGGGGAGCTGTTTTTT	TRBV12-3/TRBV12-4	TRBJ2-2	NA	many
CASSLGEAARYTF	TGCGCCAGCAGCTTAGGAGAGGCTGCGAGGTACACCTTC	TRBV5-1	TRBJ1-2	NA	few
CASSSPGPLTDTQYF	TGTGCCAGCAGCTCCCCGGGTCCCCTCACAGATACGCAGTATTTT	TRBV11-2	TRBJ2-3	NA	NA